The entry below gives a single T cell receptor (beta chain) sequence along with its context. The data derive from a study of siplizumab effects on memory and regulatory T cells. Deletions cut 4 bases from V and 2 bases from J, with 5 bases between. Per the germline V gene, CDR1 is KGHSH and CDR2 is LQKENI. This CDR3 comprises 13 residues. Sequenced by immunoSEQ multiplex PCR; TCRdb stores in-frame clones only, minus some. The sample holds some 100,000 clones, about 90% seen once. The rearrangement uses TRBV18 and TRBJ2-2; D remains unclear. The specimen was Tregs sorted from blood. The clonotype was recovered from a human donor in good health. The CDR3 nucleotides are TGTGCCAGCTCACTGGGAAACACCGGGGAGCTGTTTTTT. Translating it yields CASSLGNTGELFF.